Listed below are T cell receptor beta chains from one sample, sequenced in a study of tumor-infiltrating lymphocytes in localized non-small cell lung cancer. Using immunoSEQ multiplex PCR, the repertoire was profiled, and TCRdb retains in-frame clones only, with some absent. In the table there are 20,000 or so clones, around 67% of which are singletons. The sample consisted of lung tumor tissue. All receptors come from a human donor with non-small cell lung cancer. CDR3s include the opening cysteine and the closing phenylalanine or tryptophan.

V gene	J gene	CDR3 protein
TRBV11-2	TRBJ1-1	CASSLESSANTEAFF
TRBV25-1	TRBJ1-1	CASSEATGVGTEAFF
TRBV7-6	TRBJ1-5	CASSPLDRGADQPQHF
TRBV4-2	TRBJ2-3	CASSQAGGRTSGGTDTQYF
TRBV20-1	TRBJ1-1	CSARVYTEAFF
TRBV28	TRBJ2-1	CASSSPLLGRQGAYNEQFF
TRBV6-1	TRBJ1-2	CASSEFGTGPSAF
TRBV7-9	TRBJ2-7	CASSSTATYYEQYF
TRBV7-2	TRBJ1-1	CASSSDRINTEAFF
TRBV4-1	TRBJ1-2	CASSQAIGNRAGYGYTF
TRBV7-2	TRBJ2-2	CASSPWGGKGTGELFF
TRBV5-4	TRBJ2-1	CASSGRGSSYNEQFF
TRBV18	TRBJ1-2	CASSPQTGFAGYTF
TRBV5-5	TRBJ1-3	CASSLRNSGNTIYF
TRBV25-1	TRBJ1-2	CASSEPGNFYGYTF
TRBV4-3	TRBJ1-1	CASSQGPGGTEAFF
TRBV5-1	TRBJ1-6	CASSSRDGDNSPLHF
TRBV2	TRBJ2-3	CASSAIDTQYF
TRBV7-2	TRBJ2-7	CASSYLSSYEQYF
TRBV15	TRBJ2-7	CATSREVTGPYEQYF
TRBV18	TRBJ1-5	CASSPFGGAGQPQHF
TRBV30	TRBJ1-2	CAWSYGNYGYTF
TRBV5-8	TRBJ2-7	CASSLVEQYF
TRBV5-6	TRBJ2-1	CASSLEGGGTYNMGQFF
TRBV19	TRBJ1-6	CASMSDRGNSPLHF
TRBV11-2	TRBJ2-4	CASSRWWGEGAKNIQYF
TRBV7-2	TRBJ1-4	CASSRDRNEKLFF
TRBV5-5	TRBJ2-3	CASSLTSGLVDTQYF
TRBV25-1	TRBJ2-2	CASSGRTAITGELFF
TRBV19	TRBJ2-2	CATSPYTGTVVPGELFF
TRBV4-3	TRBJ1-1	CASSHHRGTEAFF
TRBV4-1	TRBJ1-2	CASSQWGRPGTGGIYGYTF
TRBV6-6	TRBJ1-1	CAATGTVNTEAFF
TRBV7-9	TRBJ1-1	CASSFQEGINTEAFF
TRBV6-1	TRBJ1-1	CASSEAGYNTEAFF
TRBV30	TRBJ1-1	CACRTRTGLNTEAFF
TRBV5-1	TRBJ1-1	CASSLGGINTEAFF
TRBV13	TRBJ2-1	CASSSSERGGNEQFF
TRBV5-4	TRBJ1-2	CASSLDRGLGYTF
TRBV5-6	TRBJ1-6	CASSLGQGDSPLHF
TRBV29-1	TRBJ1-1	CSVVQGLRAFF
TRBV11-2	TRBJ1-5	CASSLQGQPQHF
TRBV7-2	TRBJ1-1	CASSSQGRTEAFF